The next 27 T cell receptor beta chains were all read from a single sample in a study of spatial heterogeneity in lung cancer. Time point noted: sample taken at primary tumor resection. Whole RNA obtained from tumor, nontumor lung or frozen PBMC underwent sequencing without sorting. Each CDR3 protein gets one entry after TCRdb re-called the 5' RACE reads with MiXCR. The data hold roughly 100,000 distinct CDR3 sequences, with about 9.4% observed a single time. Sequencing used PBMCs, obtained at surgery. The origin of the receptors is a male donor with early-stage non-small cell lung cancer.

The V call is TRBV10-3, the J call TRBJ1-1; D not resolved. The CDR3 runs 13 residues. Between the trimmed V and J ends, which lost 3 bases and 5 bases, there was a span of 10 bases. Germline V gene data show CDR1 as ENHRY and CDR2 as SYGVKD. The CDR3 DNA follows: TGTGCCATCAGTGATGACGGTTGGACTGAAGCTTTCTTT. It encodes CAISDDGWTEAFF.

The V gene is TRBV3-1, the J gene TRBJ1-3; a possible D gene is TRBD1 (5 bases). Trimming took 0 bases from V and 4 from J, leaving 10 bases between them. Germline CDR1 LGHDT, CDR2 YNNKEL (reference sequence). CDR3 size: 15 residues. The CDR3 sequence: CASSQDPRQGNTIYF. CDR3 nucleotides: TGTGCCAGCAGCCAAGACCCCCGACAGGGAAACACCATATATTTT.

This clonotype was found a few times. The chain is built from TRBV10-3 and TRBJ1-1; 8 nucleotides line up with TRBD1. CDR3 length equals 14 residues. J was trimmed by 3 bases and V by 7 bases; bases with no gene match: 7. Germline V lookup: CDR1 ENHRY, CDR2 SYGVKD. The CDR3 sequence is CAITKQGGDTEAFF. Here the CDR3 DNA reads TGTGCCATCACCAAACAGGGGGGGGACACTGAAGCTTTCTTT.

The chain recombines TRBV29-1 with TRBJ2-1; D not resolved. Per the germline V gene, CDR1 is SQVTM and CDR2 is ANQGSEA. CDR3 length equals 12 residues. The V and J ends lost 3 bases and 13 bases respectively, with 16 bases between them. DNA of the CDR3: TGCAGCGTTGATTTACTCTCAACCGGCCAGTTCTTC. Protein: CSVDLLSTGQFF.

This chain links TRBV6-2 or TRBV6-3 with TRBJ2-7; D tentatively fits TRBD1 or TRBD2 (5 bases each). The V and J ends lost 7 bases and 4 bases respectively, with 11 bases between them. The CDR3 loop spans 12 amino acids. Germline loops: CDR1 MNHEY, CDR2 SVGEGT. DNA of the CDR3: TGTGCCAGCACCAGGGACCTTTACGAGCAGTACTTC. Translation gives CASTRDLYEQYF.

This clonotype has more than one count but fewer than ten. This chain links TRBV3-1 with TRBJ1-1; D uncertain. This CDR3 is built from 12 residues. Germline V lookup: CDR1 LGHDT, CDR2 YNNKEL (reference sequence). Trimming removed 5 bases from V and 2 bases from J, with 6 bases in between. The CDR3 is CASSEFNTEAFF. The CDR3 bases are TGTGCCAGCAGCGAATTTAACACTGAAGCTTTCTTT.

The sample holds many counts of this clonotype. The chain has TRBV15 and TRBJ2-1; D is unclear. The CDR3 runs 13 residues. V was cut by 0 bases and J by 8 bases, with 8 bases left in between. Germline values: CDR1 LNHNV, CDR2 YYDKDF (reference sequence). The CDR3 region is CATSRDRTDEQFF. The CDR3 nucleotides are TGTGCCACCAGCAGAGACCGGACGGATGAGCAGTTCTTC.

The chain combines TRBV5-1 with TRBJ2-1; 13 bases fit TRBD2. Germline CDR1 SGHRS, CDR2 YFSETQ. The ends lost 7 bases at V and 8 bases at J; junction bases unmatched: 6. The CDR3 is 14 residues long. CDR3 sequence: CASRTSGRVDEQFF. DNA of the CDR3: TGCGCCAGCCGTACTAGCGGGAGGGTTGATGAGCAGTTCTTC. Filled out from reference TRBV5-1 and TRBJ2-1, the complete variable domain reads KAGVTQTPRYLIKTRGQQVTLSCSPISGHRSVSWYQQTPGQGLQFLFEYFSETQRNKGNFPGRFSGRQFSNSRSEMNVSTLELGDSALYLCASRTSGRVDEQFFGPGTRLTVL.

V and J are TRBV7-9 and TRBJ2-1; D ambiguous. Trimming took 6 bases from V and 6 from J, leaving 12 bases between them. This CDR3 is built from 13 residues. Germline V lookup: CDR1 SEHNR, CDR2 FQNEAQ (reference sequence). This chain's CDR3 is CASRPTVTNEQFF. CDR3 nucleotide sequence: TGTGCCAGCAGGCCGACGGTTACCAATGAGCAGTTCTTC.

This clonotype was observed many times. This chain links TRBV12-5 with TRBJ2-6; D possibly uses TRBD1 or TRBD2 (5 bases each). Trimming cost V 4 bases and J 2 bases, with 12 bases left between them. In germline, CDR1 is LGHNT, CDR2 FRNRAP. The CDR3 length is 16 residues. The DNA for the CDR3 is TGTGCTAGTGGTTCAATATTGGGGGCTGGGGCCAACGTCCTGACTTTC. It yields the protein CASGSILGAGANVLTF.

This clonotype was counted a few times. CDR3 nucleotide sequence: TGCAGTGCTAGAGATCGGGGGGCAGGCGGCTACGAGCAGTACTTC. Its protein product is CSARDRGAGGYEQYF. This chain connects TRBV20-1 to TRBJ2-7, with a weak D call TRBD2 (7 bases). Germline CDR1 is DFQATT and CDR2 is SNEGSKA (reference sequence). The ends were cut back, 0 bases at V and 3 bases at J, with 15 bases in the middle. The CDR3 length is 15 residues.

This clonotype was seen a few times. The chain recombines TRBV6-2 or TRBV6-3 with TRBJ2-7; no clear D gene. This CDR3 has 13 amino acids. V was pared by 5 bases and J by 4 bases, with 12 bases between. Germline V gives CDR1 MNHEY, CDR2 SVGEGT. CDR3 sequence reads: CASSPYTGYEQYF. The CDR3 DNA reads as TGTGCCAGCAGTCCCTACACCGGGTACGAGCAGTACTTC.

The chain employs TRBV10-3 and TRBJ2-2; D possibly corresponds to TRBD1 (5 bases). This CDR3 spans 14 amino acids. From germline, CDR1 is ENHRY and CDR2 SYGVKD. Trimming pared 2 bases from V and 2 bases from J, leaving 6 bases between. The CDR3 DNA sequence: TGTGCCATCAGTGAGACAGGCAACACCGGGGAGCTGTTTTTT. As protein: CAISETGNTGELFF.

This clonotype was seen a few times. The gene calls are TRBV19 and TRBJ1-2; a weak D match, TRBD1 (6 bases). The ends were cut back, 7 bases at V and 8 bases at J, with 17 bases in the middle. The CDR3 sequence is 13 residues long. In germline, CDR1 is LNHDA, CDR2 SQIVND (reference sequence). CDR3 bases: TGTGCCAGTACCGCAGACAGGAACGGAGGCTACACCTTC. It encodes CASTADRNGGYTF.

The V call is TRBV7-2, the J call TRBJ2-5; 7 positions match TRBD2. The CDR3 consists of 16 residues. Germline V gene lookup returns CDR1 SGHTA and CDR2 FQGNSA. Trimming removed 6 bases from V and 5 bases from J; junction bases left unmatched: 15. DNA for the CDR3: TGTGCCAGCAGTCCATACTCCCAGCGGGGCCAGGAGACCCAGTACTTC. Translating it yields CASSPYSQRGQETQYF. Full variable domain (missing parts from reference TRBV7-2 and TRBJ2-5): GAGVSQSPSNKVTEKGKDVELRCDPISGHTALYWYRQSLGQGLEFLIYFQGNSAPDKSGLPSDRFSAERTGGSVSTLTIQRTQQEDSAVYLCASSPYSQRGQETQYFGPGTRLLVL.

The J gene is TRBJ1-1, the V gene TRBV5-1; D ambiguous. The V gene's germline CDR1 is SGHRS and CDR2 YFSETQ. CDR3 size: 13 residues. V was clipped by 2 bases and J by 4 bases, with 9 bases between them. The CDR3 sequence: CASSFKTGTEAFF. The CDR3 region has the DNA TGCGCCAGCAGCTTCAAGACGGGCACTGAAGCTTTCTTT.

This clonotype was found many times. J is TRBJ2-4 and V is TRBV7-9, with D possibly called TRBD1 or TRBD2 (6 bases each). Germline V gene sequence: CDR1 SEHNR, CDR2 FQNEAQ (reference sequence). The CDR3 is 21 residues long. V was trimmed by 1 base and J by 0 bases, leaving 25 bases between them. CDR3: CASSLGHIKGGDRLAKNIQYF. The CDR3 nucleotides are TGTGCCAGCAGCTTAGGTCATATTAAGGGGGGAGACAGATTAGCCAAAAACATTCAGTACTTC.

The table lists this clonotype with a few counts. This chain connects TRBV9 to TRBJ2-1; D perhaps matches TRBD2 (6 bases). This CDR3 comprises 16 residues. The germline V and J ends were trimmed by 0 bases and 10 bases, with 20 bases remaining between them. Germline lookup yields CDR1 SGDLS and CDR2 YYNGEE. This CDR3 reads CASSVGGRDGGGEQFF. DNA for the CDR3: TGTGCCAGCAGCGTAGGAGGGCGGGATGGAGGTGGAGAGCAGTTCTTC.

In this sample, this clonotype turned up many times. CDR3 residues: CASSTGGSGELFF. In DNA form, the CDR3 reads TGTGCCAGCAGCACAGGGGGGTCCGGGGAGCTGTTTTTT. The chain couples TRBV9 to TRBJ2-2; 8 bases match TRBD1. V dropped 4 bases and J dropped 6; count of bases not matched to a gene: 2. In germline, CDR1 is SGDLS, CDR2 YYNGEE. The length of the CDR3 is 13 residues.

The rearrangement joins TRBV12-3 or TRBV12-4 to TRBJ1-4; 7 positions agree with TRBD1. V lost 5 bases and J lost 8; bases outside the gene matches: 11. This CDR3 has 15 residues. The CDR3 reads CASSPRQGLQEKLFF. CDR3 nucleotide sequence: TGTGCCAGCAGTCCTCGACAGGGCCTCCAGGAAAAACTGTTTTTT.

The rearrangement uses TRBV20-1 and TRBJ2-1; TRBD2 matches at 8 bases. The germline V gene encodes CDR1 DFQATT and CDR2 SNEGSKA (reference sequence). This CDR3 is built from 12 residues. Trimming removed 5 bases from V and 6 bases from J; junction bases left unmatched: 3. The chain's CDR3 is CSAGGGPNEQFF. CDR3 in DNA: TGCAGTGCTGGCGGGGGGCCCAATGAGCAGTTCTTC.

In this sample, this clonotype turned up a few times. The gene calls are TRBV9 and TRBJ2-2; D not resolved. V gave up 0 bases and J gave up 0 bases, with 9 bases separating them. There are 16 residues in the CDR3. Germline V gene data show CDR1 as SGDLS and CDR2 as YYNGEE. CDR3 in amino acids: CASSVVGRANTGELFF. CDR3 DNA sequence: TGTGCCAGCAGCGTAGTAGGGCGTGCGAACACCGGGGAGCTGTTTTTT.

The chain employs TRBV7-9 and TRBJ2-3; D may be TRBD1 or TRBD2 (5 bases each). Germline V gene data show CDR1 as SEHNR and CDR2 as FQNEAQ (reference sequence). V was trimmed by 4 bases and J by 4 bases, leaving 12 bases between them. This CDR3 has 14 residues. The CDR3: CASSWDEAPDTQYF. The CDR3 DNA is TGTGCCAGCAGCTGGGACGAAGCCCCAGATACGCAGTATTTT.

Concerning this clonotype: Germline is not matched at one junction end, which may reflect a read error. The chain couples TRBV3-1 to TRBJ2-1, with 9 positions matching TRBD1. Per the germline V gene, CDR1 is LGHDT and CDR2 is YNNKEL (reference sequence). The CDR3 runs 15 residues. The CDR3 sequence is CASSQGTGEYSEQFF. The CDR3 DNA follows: TGTGCCAGCAGCCAAGGGACAGGGGAATACAGTGAGCAGTTCTTC.

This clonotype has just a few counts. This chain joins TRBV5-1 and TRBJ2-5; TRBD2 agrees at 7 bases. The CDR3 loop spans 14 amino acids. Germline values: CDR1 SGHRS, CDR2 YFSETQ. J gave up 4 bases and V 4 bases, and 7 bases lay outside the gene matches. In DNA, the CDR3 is TGCGCCAGCAGCCCGACTAGCTTAGCAGAGACCCAGTACTTC. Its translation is CASSPTSLAETQYF.

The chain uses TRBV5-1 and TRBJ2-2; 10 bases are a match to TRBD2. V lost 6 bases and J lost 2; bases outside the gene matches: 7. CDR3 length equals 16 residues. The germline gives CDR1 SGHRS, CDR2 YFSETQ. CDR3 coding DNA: TGCGCCAGCATCGCCCTAGCGGGGGACAACACCGGGGAGCTGTTTTTT. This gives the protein CASIALAGDNTGELFF.

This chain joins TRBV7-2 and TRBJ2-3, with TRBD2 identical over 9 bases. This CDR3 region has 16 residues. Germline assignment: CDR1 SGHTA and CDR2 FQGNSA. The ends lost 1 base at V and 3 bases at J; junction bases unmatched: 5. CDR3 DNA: TGTGCCAGCAGCTTAGAAGCCAGCGGGGGGACAGATACGCAGTATTTT. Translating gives CASSLEASGGTDTQYF. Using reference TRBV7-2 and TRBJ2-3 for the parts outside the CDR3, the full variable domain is GAGVSQSPSNKVTEKGKDVELRCDPISGHTALYWYRQSLGQGLEFLIYFQGNSAPDKSGLPSDRFSAERTGGSVSTLTIQRTQQEDSAVYLCASSLEASGGTDTQYFGPGTRLTVL.